Described below is a single T cell receptor (beta chain) sequence and its context. Original processing notes: Amplification of reference gene primers provided the estimated nucleated cell counts. Profiling relied on immunoSEQ multiplex PCR, and the TCRdb table lists in-frame clones only, not all of them. The V and J calls and clone size come from that table; D and trimming were worked out from the DNA. The table lists 45,000 to 55,000 clones, approximately 84% of them singletons. These data come from a study of blood T cell repertoires in COVID-19. In the study overall: Donors in the United States, Italy and Spain gave samples during acute or convalescent COVID-19.

V was clipped by 2 bases and J by 2 bases, with 13 bases between them. The germline gives CDR1 MNHEY, CDR2 SMNVEV (reference sequence). The CDR3 runs to 15 residues. The sequenced material came from peripheral blood. The sequence was collected from a human donor with active or convalescent COVID-19. The donor label of this sample is uncertain. The chain combines TRBV27 with TRBJ2-7; D perhaps matches TRBD1 (6 bases). The CDR3 here is CASSLKPGAPYEQYF. The DNA for the CDR3 is TGTGCCAGCAGTTTAAAACCAGGGGCGCCCTACGAGCAGTACTTC.